This TCR beta chain was sequenced for a study of Graves' ophthalmopathy and Graves' hyperthyroidism (dated by TCRdb to the late 2010s). For the wider study: Peripheral blood was collected before any treatment was given, at the time of initial diagnosis. The study used signatures of the TCR beta repertoire to tell Graves' ophthalmopathy apart from Graves' hyperthyroidism and to predict which patients would progress to ophthalmopathy. In total, around 140 blood samples were TCR-sequenced: 40 to 45 ophthalmopathy, roughly 77 hyperthyroidism and some 17 hyperthyroidism-to-ophthalmopathy patients. A discovery set of 100 patients (around 40 ophthalmopathy, 55 to 60 stable hyperthyroidism) was enrolled to explore V-J signatures distinguishing ophthalmopathy from hyperthyroidism. The independent validation cohort included 20 or so hyperthyroidism patients plus 17 patients who later progressed from hyperthyroidism to ophthalmopathy. In roughly six hyperthyroidism patients, the T-cell repertoires found in thyroid tissue were compared with those found in blood. Following sample collection, hyperthyroidism patients were given methimazole at a starting dose of 30 mg daily, and ophthalmopathy patients were given high-dose intravenous methylprednisolone. Results the study describes overall, beyond this receptor: In validation, the model predicted ophthalmopathy progression with more than 55% sensitivity and about 77% specificity; 12 predicted patients were CT-confirmed with GO in a median of about 6.2 months. Sample size was not statistically predetermined, and group allocation was not concealed from the investigators. The 13-signature model separated ophthalmopathy from stable hyperthyroidism with over 85% sensitivity and almost 84% specificity in cross-validation, and 80%/75% in the test set. Among expanded thyroid clonotypes with frequency above 0.001, most also showed up in blood, which suggests that blood repertoires may reflect the thyroid immune response.

According to the germline V gene, CDR1 reads MNHEY and CDR2 reads SVGEGT. Trimming costs V 4 bases and J 1 base, and their ends lie 7 bases apart. The CDR3 numbers 14 residues from cysteine through phenylalanine. The sequence is cut down to CDR3 DNA, 42 bases in frame from base 1. This clonotype was recorded at least ten times. Its antigen has not been determined. No much larger clone is present one base from it, and per-base qualities are unavailable. For repertoire sequencing, the TCR beta CDR3 regions were amplified from RNA transcripts. The first round of RT-PCR was done with HTBI primers and the Qiagen OneStep RT-PCR kit, and was followed by a second round of multiplex PCR, then size selection and purification. The libraries underwent paired-end sequencing with 100 bp reads on an Illumina HiSeq2000. In the authors' own workflow: Reads were processed with SOAPnuke, discarding reads with adapters, uncalled bases, mean Phred below 15, or no exact constant-primer or identifier match. COPE v1.2.5 was used to merge high-quality paired reads. Each unique nucleotide sequence was defined as a clonotype, and clonotypes were aligned to IMGT TRB V, D and J references with MiTCR v1.1. The analysis was limited to V-J combinations with a frequency above 0.0001, which together covered roughly 99% of the repertoires. For each V-J combination, a TCR clonal expansion and chaos score was defined as F50 clonal expansion divided by the chaos observed in the TCRdist matrix. Welch's t-statistics and random forest were used to reduce features to about a dozen V-J combinations, which were fed into a naive Bayes classifier. The similarity between thyroid and blood repertoires was quantified using the Morisita-Horn index. TCRdb redid the processing of the public reads, applying fastp at Q25 and MiXCR, and retained in-frame beta chains. Every entry covers one CDR3 protein and lists the most common genes and DNA from its rows. The V and J calls shown here were made by TCRdb, not taken from the authors' results. The sample has 400,000 or so distinct CDR3 sequences on record, about 15% of them singletons. The ten largest clones take up roughly 2.4% of the sample.

Hyperthyroidism was defined as stable when no progression to ophthalmopathy occurred within 18 months of follow-up. The hyperthyroidism patients were 18 to 65 years old and newly diagnosed, with a disease duration of less than 2 months. Patients were excluded if they had other autoimmune diseases, uncontrolled infections, pregnancy or lactation. Clinical symptoms, serum thyroxine, TRAb, thyroid ultrasound and orbital computed tomography formed the basis of the diagnosis. Ficoll-Paque density gradient centrifugation was used to isolate PBMCs from 10 ml of fresh peripheral blood. Trizol reagent was used to extract the total RNA, and its quality was then checked on an Agilent 2100 Bioanalyzer.

The sequenced sample consisted of peripheral blood. This sequence was found in an adult woman with stable Graves' hyperthyroidism. The rearrangement combines TRBV6-2 or TRBV6-3 with TRBJ2-2, with the D gene too uncertain to name. The DNA sequence is TGTGCCAGCAGTTTCGCATGGAACACCGGGGAGCTGTTTTTT. Its amino acids are CASSFAWNTGELFF.